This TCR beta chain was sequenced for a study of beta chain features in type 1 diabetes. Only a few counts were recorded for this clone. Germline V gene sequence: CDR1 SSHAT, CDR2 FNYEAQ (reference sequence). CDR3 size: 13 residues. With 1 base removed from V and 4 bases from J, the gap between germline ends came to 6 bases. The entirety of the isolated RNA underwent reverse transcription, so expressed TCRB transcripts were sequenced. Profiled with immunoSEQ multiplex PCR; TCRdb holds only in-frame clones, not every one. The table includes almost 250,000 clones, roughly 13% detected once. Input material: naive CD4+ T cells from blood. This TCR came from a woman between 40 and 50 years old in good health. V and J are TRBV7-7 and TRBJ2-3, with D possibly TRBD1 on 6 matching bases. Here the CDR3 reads CASSLGGPDTQYF. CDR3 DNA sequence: TGTGCCAGCAGCTTAGGGGGGCCAGATACGCAGTATTTT. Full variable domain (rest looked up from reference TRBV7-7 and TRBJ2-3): GAGVSQSPRYKVTKRGQDVTLRCDPISSHATLYWYQQALGQGPEFLTYFNYEAQPDKSGLPSDRFSAERPEGSISTLTIQRTEQRDSAMYRCASSLGGPDTQYFGPGTRLTVL.